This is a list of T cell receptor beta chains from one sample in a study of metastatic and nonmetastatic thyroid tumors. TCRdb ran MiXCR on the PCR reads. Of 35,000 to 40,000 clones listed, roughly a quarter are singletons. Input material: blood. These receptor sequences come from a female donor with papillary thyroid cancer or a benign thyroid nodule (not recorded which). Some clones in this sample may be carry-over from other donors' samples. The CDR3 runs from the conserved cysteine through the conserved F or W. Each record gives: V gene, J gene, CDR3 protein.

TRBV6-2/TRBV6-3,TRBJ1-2,CASNPGQGRGYTF
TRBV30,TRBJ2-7,CAWSIMGPQQYF
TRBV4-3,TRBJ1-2,CASSQDPTASRGYTF
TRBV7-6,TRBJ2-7,CASSPGQGPSYEQYF
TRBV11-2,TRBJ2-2,CASSPAGLGGTGELFF
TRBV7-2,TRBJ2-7,CASSSSSSREQYF
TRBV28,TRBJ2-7,CASSLWGLYYRDLPYDQYF
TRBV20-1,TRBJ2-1,CSANAGDRVYEQFF
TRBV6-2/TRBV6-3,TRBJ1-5,CASSWTGGLQPQHF
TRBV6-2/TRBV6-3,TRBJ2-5,CASSYSTSGGETQYF
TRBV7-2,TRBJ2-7,CASSLAPGSGREQYF
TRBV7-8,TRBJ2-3,CASSSRRQGVTDTQYF
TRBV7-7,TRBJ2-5,CASSLAGGETQYF
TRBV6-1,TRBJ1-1,CASIPNLALRWNTEAFF
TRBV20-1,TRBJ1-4,CSAREHSTNEKLFF
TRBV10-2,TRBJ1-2,CARTTNYGYTF
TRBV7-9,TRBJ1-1,CASSPGPLTEAFF
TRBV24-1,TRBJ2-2,CETRPTGENTGELFF
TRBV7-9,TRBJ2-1,CASSKLGPAGDYNEQFF
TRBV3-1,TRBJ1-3,CASSQAGDSGNTIYF
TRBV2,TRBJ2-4,CASSSIAGGDIQYF
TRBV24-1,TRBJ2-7,CATSVSGAQEQYF
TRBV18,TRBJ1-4,CASSPGSNEKLFF
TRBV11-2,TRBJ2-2,CASSLGGGAVELFF
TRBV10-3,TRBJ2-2,CAISGPGQGVTWELFF
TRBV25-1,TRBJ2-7,CASSEPRYSYDQYF
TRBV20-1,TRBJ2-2,CSARSDGLNTGELFF
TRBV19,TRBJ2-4,CASSEGGLAKNIQYF
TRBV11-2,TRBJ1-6,CASSQQGVSYNSPLHF
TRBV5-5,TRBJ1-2,CASRAAGANYGYTF
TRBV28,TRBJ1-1,CASRTRQGSTEAFF
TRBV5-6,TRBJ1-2,CASSLTLSKVYTF
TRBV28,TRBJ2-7,CASTLSGRGEQYF
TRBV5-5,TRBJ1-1,CASSVTAKSEAFF
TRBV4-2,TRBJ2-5,CASSQGLAETQYF
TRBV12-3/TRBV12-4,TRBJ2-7,CASSSRVKTYEQYF
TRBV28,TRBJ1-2,CASSSYNYGYTF
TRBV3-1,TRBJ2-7,CASSLTPGLRTDYYEQYF
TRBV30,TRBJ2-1,CAWITVSEQFF
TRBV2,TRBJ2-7,CASSGGLVNEQYF
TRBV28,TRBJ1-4,CVSSLLGRWGWLDEKLFF
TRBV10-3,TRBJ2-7,CAISSTGAYEQYF
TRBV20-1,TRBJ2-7,CSASAPSGRVVHEQYF
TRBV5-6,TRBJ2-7,CASSLALAEAYEQYF
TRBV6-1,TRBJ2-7,CASSDLGAYQQYF
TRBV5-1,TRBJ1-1,CASSSTGANTEAFF
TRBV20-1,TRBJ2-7,CSAGTSGSRYEQYF
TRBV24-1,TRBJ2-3,CATSGGAGGPTDTQYF